Listed here are 23 T cell receptor beta chains from one sample, sequenced in a study of OX40 agonist ivuxolimab in advanced cancers. Profiled with immunoSEQ multiplex PCR; TCRdb holds only in-frame clones, not every one. The sample includes around 81,000 clones, under 90% of them seen just once. This specimen was CD4+ or CD8+ T cells sorted from blood, taken in a trial of the OX40 agonist ivuxolimab. Receptors were obtained from an adult with an advanced solid tumor such as melanoma, head and neck, liver or kidney cancer.

This sequence joins TRBV7-8 and TRBJ2-1, with TRBD2 identical over 8 bases. The CDR3 runs 15 residues. The germline V gene has CDR1 SGHVS and CDR2 FQNEAQ. Trimming cost V 4 bases and J 6 bases; bases outside gene matches: 8. The CDR3 nucleotides read TGTGCCAGCAGCTACCCCGGTAGCGGGGTCAATGAGCAGTTCTTC. It specifies CASSYPGSGVNEQFF.

This chain links TRBV5-6 with TRBJ1-1, with TRBD1 as a possible D gene (6 bases). V lost 4 bases and J lost 7, with 11 bases in between. The CDR3 has 12 residues. Germline V lookup: CDR1 SGHDT, CDR2 YYEEEE. In DNA form, the CDR3 reads TGTGCCAGCAGCCTTGGACAGATTGAAGCTTTCTTT. It is translated as CASSLGQIEAFF.

The V gene is TRBV4-2, the J gene TRBJ2-3; D unresolved. The CDR3 sequence is 16 residues long. Germline values: CDR1 LGHNA, CDR2 YNFKEQ. With 0 bases removed from V and 4 bases from J, the gap between germline ends came to 14 bases. CDR3 DNA sequence: TGTGCCAGCAGCCAAGATGTTAGTAGCTATGCAGATACGCAGTATTTT. Translation gives CASSQDVSSYADTQYF.

The chain links TRBV2 to TRBJ1-5, with 7 bases aligning to TRBD1. The CDR3 loop spans 15 amino acids. J lost 1 base, V lost 8 bases, and 8 bases had no gene match. The germline V gene has CDR1 SNHLY and CDR2 FYNNEI. CDR3 nucleotide sequence: TGTGCCAGCGTACAGGGGCCCCTGAGCAATCAGCCCCAGCATTTT. It codes for CASVQGPLSNQPQHF.

The chain links TRBV7-3 to TRBJ2-5, with 9 bases that match TRBD1. The CDR3 covers 15 residues. J lost 5 bases, V lost 5 bases, and 9 bases had no gene match. CDR1 SGHTA and CDR2 FQGTGA come from the germline V gene. The CDR3 sequence is CASSDTGTGYETQYF. The CDR3 DNA follows: TGTGCCAGCAGCGATACCGGGACAGGGTACGAGACCCAGTACTTC.

The V gene is TRBV4-3, the J gene TRBJ1-1; perhaps TRBD1 as D (5 bases). The CDR3 runs 14 residues. Between the trimmed V and J ends, which lost 4 bases and 1 base, there was a span of 10 bases. Per germline, CDR1 LGHNA and CDR2 YSLEER. CDR3 nucleotides: TGCGCCAGCAGCCTCGACAGAGCGAACACTGAAGCTTTCTTT. Translating gives CASSLDRANTEAFF.

The chain uses TRBV2 and TRBJ1-1; possibly TRBD1 for D (6 bases). Trimming stripped 5 bases from V and 3 bases from J, with 16 bases between. The CDR3 extends over 15 amino acids. Germline V gives CDR1 SNHLY, CDR2 FYNNEI. CDR3 coding DNA: TGTGCCAGCAGTCGGGACGGAAAGGGGGACACTGAAGCTTTCTTT. Protein: CASSRDGKGDTEAFF.

The gene calls are TRBV25-1 and TRBJ2-4, with 10 bases matching TRBD1. With V trimmed by 7 bases and J by 3 bases, 9 bases remained unmatched. The germline V gene encodes CDR1 MGHDK and CDR2 SYGVNS. The CDR3 extends over 16 amino acids. The DNA for the CDR3 is TGTGCCAGCACCCCGGGACAGGGGAAAGGCAAAAACATTCAGTACTTC. It yields the protein CASTPGQGKGKNIQYF. Looking up the rest from reference TRBV25-1 and TRBJ2-4 gives the full variable domain: EADIYQTPRYLVIGTGKKITLECSQTMGHDKMYWYQQDPGMELHLIHYSYGVNSTEKGDLSSESTVSRIRTEHFPLTLESARPSHTSQYLCASTPGQGKGKNIQYFGAGTRLSVL.

The V and J genes are TRBV4-2 and TRBJ1-2; 7 nucleotides line up with TRBD1. The CDR3 has 17 residues. The germline V gene encodes CDR1 LGHNA and CDR2 YNFKEQ. The J segment lost 4 bases and the V segment lost 0 bases, leaving 11 bases of the junction unmatched. Here the CDR3 DNA reads TGTGCCAGCAGCCAAGAGGGCAGTCTCGAGGGGGCCTATGGCTACACCTTC. The encoded protein is CASSQEGSLEGAYGYTF.

V gene TRBV5-1 combines with J gene TRBJ1-4, with D maybe TRBD1 (6 bases). V was trimmed by 4 bases and J by 7 bases, leaving 14 bases between them. Per the germline V gene, CDR1 is SGHRS and CDR2 is YFSETQ. The CDR3 length is 14 residues. CDR3 coding DNA: TGCGCCAGCAGCCAGACCGCAGGGGCTGAAAAACTGTTTTTT. It yields the protein CASSQTAGAEKLFF.

This chain joins TRBV28 and TRBJ2-1; TRBD2 agrees at 13 bases. V shed 1 base, J shed 6 bases, and the junction held 12 bases outside the gene matches. The CDR3 extends over 19 amino acids. Germline V gene sequence: CDR1 MDHEN, CDR2 SYDVKM. DNA of the CDR3: TGTGCCAGCAGTTTATCCAGGACTAGCGGGAGCAGGGGTGGCAATGAGCAGTTCTTC. The encoded protein is CASSLSRTSGSRGGNEQFF.

The chain couples TRBV6-1 to TRBJ1-3; D unclear. Germline V CDR1 and CDR2: MNHNS, SASEGT. This CDR3 has 15 amino acids. V lost 1 base and J lost 0, with 7 bases in between. CDR3 region: CASSEVGSSGNTIYF. CDR3 nucleotides: TGTGCCAGCAGTGAAGTGGGGAGCTCTGGAAACACCATATATTTT.

CDR3 protein: CASRRQGVSTGELFF. CDR3 nucleotides: TGTGCCAGCAGACGACAGGGCGTGAGCACCGGGGAGCTGTTTTTT. The V and J genes are TRBV5-4 and TRBJ2-2; 7 bases are shared with TRBD1. The CDR3 covers 15 residues. The germline gives CDR1 SGHNT, CDR2 YYREEE (reference sequence). Trimming removed 5 bases from V and 4 bases from J; junction bases left unmatched: 8.

The J gene is TRBJ2-3, the V gene TRBV7-3; D is tentatively TRBD1 or TRBD2 (5 bases each). Trimming took off 4 bases at V and 4 bases at J, with 15 bases between the two ends. From germline, CDR1 is SGHTA and CDR2 FQGTGA. The CDR3 covers 15 residues. CDR3 sequence (DNA): TGTGCCAGCAGCTCGCGCGGTCGGGGCTCAGATACGCAGTATTTT. Translation gives CASSSRGRGSDTQYF.

The chain couples TRBV2 to TRBJ2-5; 7 bases are a match to TRBD1. Trimming at V came to 3 bases and at J to 5 bases, leaving 12 bases not matched to a gene. This CDR3 contains 16 residues. From germline, CDR1 is SNHLY and CDR2 FYNNEI. The CDR3, as DNA: TGTGCCAGCAGTGATAGTACAGGGGCGTTAGGGGAGACCCAGTACTTC. Its protein is CASSDSTGALGETQYF.

The rearrangement joins TRBV2 to TRBJ2-5; no reliable D call. This CDR3 has 10 amino acids. CDR1 is SNHLY, CDR2 FYNNEI, per germline. V dropped 8 bases and J dropped 5 bases, with 6 bases sitting between them. CDR3 region: CASALETQYF. DNA for the CDR3: TGTGCCAGCGCGTTGGAGACCCAGTACTTC.

This chain joins TRBV7-9 and TRBJ2-3; 8 nucleotides line up with TRBD2. The junction had 17 bases not matched to a gene; V was cut back by 5 bases and J by 4 bases. The CDR3 loop spans 18 amino acids. The germline V gene encodes CDR1 SEHNR and CDR2 FQNEAQ (reference sequence). CDR3 loop: CASSPSGNLREVPDTQYF. CDR3 DNA: TGTGCCAGCAGCCCCTCAGGGAATTTGCGGGAGGTCCCAGATACGCAGTATTTT.

This clone has only a few counts. The chain joins TRBV28 to TRBJ1-5, with a tentative D call TRBD1 (6 bases). CDR1 and CDR2 from the germline V gene are MDHEN and SYDVKM. V dropped 5 bases and J dropped 2 bases, with 19 bases sitting between them. This CDR3 is 17 amino acids long. In nucleotides, the CDR3 is TGTGCCAGCAGTGTCAACAGGGAGGGTTGGGGCAATCAGCCCCAGCATTTT. Translating gives CASSVNREGWGNQPQHF.

This clone turned up a few times. The rearrangement uses TRBV5-4 and TRBJ2-1; D ambiguous. Germline CDR1 SGHNT, CDR2 YYREEE (reference sequence). The CDR3 covers 15 residues. Trimming left V 4 bases short and J 5 bases short, with 16 bases between. This CDR3 is CASSLNSISNNEQFF. As DNA, the CDR3 is TGTGCCAGCAGCCTGAATTCGATATCAAACAATGAGCAGTTCTTC.

This chain connects TRBV4-1 to TRBJ2-7, with TRBD2 matching over 8 bases. Germline values: CDR1 MGHRA, CDR2 YSYEKL. The CDR3 is 15 residues long. V dropped 0 bases and J dropped 3; count of bases not matched to a gene: 4. This CDR3 is CASSQERAGDYEQYF. Here the CDR3 DNA reads TGCGCCAGCAGCCAAGAGAGAGCGGGAGACTACGAGCAGTACTTC.

This sequence joins TRBV7-2 and TRBJ1-1; 10 nucleotides match TRBD1. The ends lost 0 bases at V and 10 bases at J; junction bases unmatched: 8. The CDR3 has 15 residues. CDR1 SGHTA and CDR2 FQGNSA come from the germline V gene. CDR3 coding DNA: TGTGCCAGCAGCTTAGCGGCGGGACAGGGGAGAGGAGCTTTCTTT. Encoded protein: CASSLAAGQGRGAFF.

The V and J genes are TRBV30 and TRBJ2-3, with D possibly TRBD2 on 5 matching bases. Germline lookup yields CDR1 GTSNPN and CDR2 SVGIG (reference sequence). The CDR3 covers 14 residues. Trimming left V 3 bases short and J 2 bases short, with 12 bases between. The DNA for the CDR3 is TGTGCCTGGAGGTACTCCGGGGTCACAGATACGCAGTATTTT. It encodes CAWRYSGVTDTQYF. The whole variable domain, filled in from reference TRBV30 and TRBJ2-3, reads SQTIHQWPATLVQPVGSPLSLECTVEGTSNPNLYWYRQAAGRGLQLLFYSVGIGQISSEVPQNLSASRPQDRQFILSSKKLLLSDSGFYLCAWRYSGVTDTQYFGPGTRLTVL.

The chain is built from TRBV19 and TRBJ1-6; 10 nucleotides match TRBD1. Germline-derived CDR1 and CDR2 are LNHDA and SQIVND (reference sequence). The CDR3 runs to 17 residues. Trimming removed 2 bases from V and 9 bases from J; junction bases left unmatched: 10. The CDR3 region is CASSISTGGSVGSPLHF. CDR3 DNA: TGTGCCAGTAGTATATCGACAGGGGGCTCGGTTGGTTCACCCCTCCACTTT.